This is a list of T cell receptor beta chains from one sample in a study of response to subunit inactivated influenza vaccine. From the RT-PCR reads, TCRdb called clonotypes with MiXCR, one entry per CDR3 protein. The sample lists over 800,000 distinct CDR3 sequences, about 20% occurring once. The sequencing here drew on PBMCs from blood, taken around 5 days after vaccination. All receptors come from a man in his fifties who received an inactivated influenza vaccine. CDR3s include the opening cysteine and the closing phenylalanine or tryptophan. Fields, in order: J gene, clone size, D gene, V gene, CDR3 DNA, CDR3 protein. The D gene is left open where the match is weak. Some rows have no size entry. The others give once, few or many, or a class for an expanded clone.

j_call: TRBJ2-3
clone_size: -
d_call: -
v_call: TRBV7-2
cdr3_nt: TGTGCCAGCAGCTTAGCCGGACTAACAAGCACAGATACGCAGTATTTT
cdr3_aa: CASSLAGLTSTDTQYF

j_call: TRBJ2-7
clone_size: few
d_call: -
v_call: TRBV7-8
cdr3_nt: TGTGCCAGCAACAACCCCCCGGCAGGGATCTACGAGCAGTACTTC
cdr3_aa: CASNNPPAGIYEQYF

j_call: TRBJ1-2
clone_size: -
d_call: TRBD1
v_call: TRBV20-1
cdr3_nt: TGCAGTGCTTATATCCCCGGACAGGGGGTTGCTGGCTACACCTTC
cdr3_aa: CSAYIPGQGVAGYTF

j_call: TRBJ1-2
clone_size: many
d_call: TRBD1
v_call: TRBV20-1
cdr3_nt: TGCAGTGCTAGAGAAGTCGGGACAGGGGGCTATGGCTACACCTTC
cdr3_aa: CSAREVGTGGYGYTF

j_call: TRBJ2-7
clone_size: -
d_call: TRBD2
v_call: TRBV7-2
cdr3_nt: TGTGCCAGCAGACCCGGGACTAGCGGGAGCGGGTACGAGCAGTACTTC
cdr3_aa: CASRPGTSGSGYEQYF

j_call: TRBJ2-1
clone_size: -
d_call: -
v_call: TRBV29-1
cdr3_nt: TGCAGCGTTGAAGATTATGGTAGCGGCTTCTTC
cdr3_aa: CSVEDYGSGFF

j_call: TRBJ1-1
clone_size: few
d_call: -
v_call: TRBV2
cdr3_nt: TGTGCCAGCAATCTAGGGGACACTGAAGCTTTCTTT
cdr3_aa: CASNLGDTEAFF

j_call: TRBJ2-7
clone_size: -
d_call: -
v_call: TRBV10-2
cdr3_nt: TGCGCCAGCAGTGAGTCCCCATACGTTACCCCCTACGAGCAGTACTTC
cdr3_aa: CASSESPYVTPYEQYF

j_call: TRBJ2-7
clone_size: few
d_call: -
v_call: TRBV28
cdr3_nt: TGTGCCAGCAGTTTCGGGGACTCACTCTCATTCTACGAGCAGTACTTC
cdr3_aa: CASSFGDSLSFYEQYF

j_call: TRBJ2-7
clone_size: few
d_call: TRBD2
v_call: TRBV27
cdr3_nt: TGTGCCAGCAGCGAGCGGGAGGGACACTACGAGCAGTACTTC
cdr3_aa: CASSEREGHYEQYF

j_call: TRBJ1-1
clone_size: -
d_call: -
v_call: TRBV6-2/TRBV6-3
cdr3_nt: TGTGCCAGCAGCCATCTCAGCCTTAGTGAAGCTTTCTTT
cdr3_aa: CASSHLSLSEAFF

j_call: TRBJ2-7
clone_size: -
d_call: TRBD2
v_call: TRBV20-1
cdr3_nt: TGCAGTGCTAGAGGTTCCGGGACTAGCGGGAAGGGCTACGAGCAGTACTTC
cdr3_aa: CSARGSGTSGKGYEQYF

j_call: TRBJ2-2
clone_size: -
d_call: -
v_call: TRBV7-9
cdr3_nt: TGTGCCAGCAGCCCCCTCGTCGTGGAGCTGTTTTTT
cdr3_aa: CASSPLVVELFF

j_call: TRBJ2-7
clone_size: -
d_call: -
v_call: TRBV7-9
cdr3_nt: TGTGCCAGCAGCAATCTGCTCTTTTCCTACGAGCAGTACTTC
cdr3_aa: CASSNLLFSYEQYF

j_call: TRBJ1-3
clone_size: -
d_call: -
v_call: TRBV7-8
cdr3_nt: TGTGCCAGCAGCTTACTGGACACCTCTGGAAACACCATATATTTT
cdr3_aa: CASSLLDTSGNTIYF

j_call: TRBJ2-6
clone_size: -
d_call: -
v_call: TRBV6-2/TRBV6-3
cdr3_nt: TGTGCCAGCAGTAATGGTCCGGGTTTTGGGGCCAACGTCCTGACTTTC
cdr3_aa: CASSNGPGFGANVLTF

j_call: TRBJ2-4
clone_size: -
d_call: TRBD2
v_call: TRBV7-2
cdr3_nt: TGTGCCAGCAGCATAACTAGCGTTGGGAACATTCAGTACTTC
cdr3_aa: CASSITSVGNIQYF

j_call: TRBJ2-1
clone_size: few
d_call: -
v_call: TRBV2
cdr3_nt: TGTGCCAGCAGTGAAGAACGGGGCCGGCGGCAGTTCTTC
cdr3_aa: CASSEERGRRQFF

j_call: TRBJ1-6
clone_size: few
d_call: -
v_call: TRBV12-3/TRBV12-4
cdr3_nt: TGTGCCAGCAGTGATGACAGAGCCTATAATTCACCCCTCCACTTT
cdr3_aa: CASSDDRAYNSPLHF

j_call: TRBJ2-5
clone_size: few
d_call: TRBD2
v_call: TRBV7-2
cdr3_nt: TGTGCCAGCAGCCGCGGGGGACCCCTAACGGCGACCCAGTACTTC
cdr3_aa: CASSRGGPLTATQYF

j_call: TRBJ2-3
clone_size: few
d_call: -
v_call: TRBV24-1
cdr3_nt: TGTGCCACCAGTGATTTGTGGGGGGCGTTGAGTCCAGATACGCAGTATTTT
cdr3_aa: CATSDLWGALSPDTQYF

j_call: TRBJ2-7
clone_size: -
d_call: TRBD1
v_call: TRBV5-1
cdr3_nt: TGCGCCAGCAGCGCTATACAGGGGTCTCACGAGCAGTACTTC
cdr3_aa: CASSAIQGSHEQYF

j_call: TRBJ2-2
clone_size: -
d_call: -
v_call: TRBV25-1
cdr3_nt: TGTGCCAGCAGTGATAAGGGGCGGAACGCCGGGGAGCTGTTTTTT
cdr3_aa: CASSDKGRNAGELFF

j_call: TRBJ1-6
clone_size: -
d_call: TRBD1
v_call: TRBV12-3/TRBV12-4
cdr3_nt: TGTGCCAGCAGTCTCGGACAGGGTGGGAATTCACCCCTCCACTTT
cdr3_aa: CASSLGQGGNSPLHF

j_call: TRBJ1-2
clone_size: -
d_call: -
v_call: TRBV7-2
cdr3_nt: TGTGCCAGCAGCTTCCAGGGAAGGGACGGTGGCTACACCTTC
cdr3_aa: CASSFQGRDGGYTF

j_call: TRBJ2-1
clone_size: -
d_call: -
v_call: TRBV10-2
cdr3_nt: TGCGCCAGCAGTGAACAGGGGGGGAACAATGAGCAGTTCTTC
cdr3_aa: CASSEQGGNNEQFF

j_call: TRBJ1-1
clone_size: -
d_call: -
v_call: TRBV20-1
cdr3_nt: TGCAGTGCTAGAGATCCGGGCAGGGTGGGGTCTGGTGAAGCTTTCTTT
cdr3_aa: CSARDPGRVGSGEAFF

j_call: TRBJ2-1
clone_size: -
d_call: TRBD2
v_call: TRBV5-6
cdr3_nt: TGTGCCAGCAGCCTTGAGCTAGCGGGAGGCTACAATGAGCAGTTCTTC
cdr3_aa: CASSLELAGGYNEQFF

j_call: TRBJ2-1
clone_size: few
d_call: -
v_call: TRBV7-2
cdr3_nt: TGTGCCAGCAGCTCTAGCGACGGACACAATGAGCAGTTCTTC
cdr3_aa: CASSSSDGHNEQFF

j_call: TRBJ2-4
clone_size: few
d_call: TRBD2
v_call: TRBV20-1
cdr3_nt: TGCAGTGTTATTCCGACTAGCTTGAGAGACATTCAGTACTTC
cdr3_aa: CSVIPTSLRDIQYF

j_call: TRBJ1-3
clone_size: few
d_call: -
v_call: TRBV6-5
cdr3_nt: TGTGCCAGCAGTTACTTAGGGGGCTCTGGAAACACCATATATTTT
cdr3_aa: CASSYLGGSGNTIYF

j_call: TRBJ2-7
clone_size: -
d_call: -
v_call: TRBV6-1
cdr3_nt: TGTGCCAGCAGTCAAGGGGAGACAGGTGTAGACGAGCAGTACTTC
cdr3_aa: CASSQGETGVDEQYF

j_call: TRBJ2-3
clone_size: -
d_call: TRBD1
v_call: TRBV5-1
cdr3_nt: TGCGCCAGCAGACACCCGGTCCGGGACAGGGGGATAGATACGCAGTATTTT
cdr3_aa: CASRHPVRDRGIDTQYF

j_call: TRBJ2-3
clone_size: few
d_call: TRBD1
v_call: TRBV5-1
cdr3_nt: TGCGCCAGCAGCTGGACAGGGATCACGACAGATACGCAGTATTTT
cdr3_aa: CASSWTGITTDTQYF

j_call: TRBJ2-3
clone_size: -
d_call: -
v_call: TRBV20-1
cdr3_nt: TGCAGTGCCACCCCCTGGGAACAGGATCGAGATACGCAGTATTTT
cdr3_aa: CSATPWEQDRDTQYF

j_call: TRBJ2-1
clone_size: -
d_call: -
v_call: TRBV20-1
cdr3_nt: TGCAGAACGACTAAGCTTTATTACAATGAGCAGTTCTTC
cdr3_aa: CRTTKLYYNEQFF

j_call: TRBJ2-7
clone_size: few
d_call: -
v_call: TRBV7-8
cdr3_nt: TGTGCCAGCAGGGGGGGAATTTACGAGCAGTACTTC
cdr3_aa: CASRGGIYEQYF

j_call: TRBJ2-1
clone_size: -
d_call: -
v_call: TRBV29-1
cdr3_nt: TGCAGCGTTGCGGTGGGGGGCACGGTGAATGAGCAGTTCTTC
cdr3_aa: CSVAVGGTVNEQFF

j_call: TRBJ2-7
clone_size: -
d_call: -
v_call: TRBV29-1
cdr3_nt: TGCAGCGTTGAAGGGGTCATCAGGGGCCACATCTACGAGCAGTACTTC
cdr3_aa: CSVEGVIRGHIYEQYF

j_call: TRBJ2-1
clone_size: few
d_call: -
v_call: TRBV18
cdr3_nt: TGTGCCAGCTCGCGGAGGACCGACAATGAGCAGTTCTTC
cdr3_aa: CASSRRTDNEQFF

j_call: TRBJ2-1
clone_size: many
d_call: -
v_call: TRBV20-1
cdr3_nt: TGCAGTGCTAGGGATAAGTCTTCCTACAATGAGCAGTTCTTC
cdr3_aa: CSARDKSSYNEQFF

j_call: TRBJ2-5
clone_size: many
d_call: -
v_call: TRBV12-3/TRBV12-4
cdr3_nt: TGTGCCAGCAGTTGGGGGGAGACCCAGTACTTC
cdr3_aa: CASSWGETQYF

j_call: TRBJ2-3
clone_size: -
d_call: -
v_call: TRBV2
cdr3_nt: TGTGCCAGCAGTGGGGGGAACAGGGCAGCAGATACGCAGTATTTT
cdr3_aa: CASSGGNRAADTQYF

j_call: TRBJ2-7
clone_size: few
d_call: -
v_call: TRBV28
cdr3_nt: TGTGCCAGCAGTGTGGTTTCGTTAGCGGCCACCTACGAGCAGTACTTC
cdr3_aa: CASSVVSLAATYEQYF

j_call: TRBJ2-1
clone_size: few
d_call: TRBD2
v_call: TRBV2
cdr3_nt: TGTGCCAGCGGTAGACTAGCGGGAGGGGTGTACAATGAGCAGTTCTTC
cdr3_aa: CASGRLAGGVYNEQFF

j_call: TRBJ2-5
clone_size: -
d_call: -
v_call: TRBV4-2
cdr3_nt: TGTGCCAGCAGCCAAGATTTCAGCCTCCAAGGGTCCCAGTACTTC
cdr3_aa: CASSQDFSLQGSQYF

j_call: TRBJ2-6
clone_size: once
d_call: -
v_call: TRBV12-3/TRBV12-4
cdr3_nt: TGTGCCTTCAGTTTCCGGGGGCCTCGCTCTGGGGCCAACGTCCTGACTTTC
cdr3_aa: CAFSFRGPRSGANVLTF

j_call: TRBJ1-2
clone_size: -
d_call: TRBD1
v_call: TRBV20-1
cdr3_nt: TGCAGTGCTAGGGGGGACAGGGGATTGCTTTTCGGTGGCTACACCTTC
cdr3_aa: CSARGDRGLLFGGYTF

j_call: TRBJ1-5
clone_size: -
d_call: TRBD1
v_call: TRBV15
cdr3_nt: TGTGCCACCAGCACACAGGGGTACGGTCAGCCCCAGCATTTT
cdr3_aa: CATSTQGYGQPQHF

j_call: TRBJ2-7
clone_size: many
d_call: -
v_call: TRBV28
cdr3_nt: TGTGCCAGCAGCCGAAGGGGGTACGAGCAGTACTTC
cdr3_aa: CASSRRGYEQYF

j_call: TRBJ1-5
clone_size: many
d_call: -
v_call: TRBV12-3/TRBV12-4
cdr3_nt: TGTGCCAGCAGTTTAGTCGGAGGGAGTAATCAGCCCCAGCATTTT
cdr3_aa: CASSLVGGSNQPQHF

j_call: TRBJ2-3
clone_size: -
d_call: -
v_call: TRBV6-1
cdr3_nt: TGTGCCAGCAGTCCCCTTCCCAGCCGGGCGCAGTATTTT
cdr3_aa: CASSPLPSRAQYF

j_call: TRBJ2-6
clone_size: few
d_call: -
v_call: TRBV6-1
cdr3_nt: TGTGCCAGCGGACAGATACTCGACTCTGGGGCCAACGTCCTGACTTTC
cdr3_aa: CASGQILDSGANVLTF